The T cell receptor (beta chain) under discussion was sequenced for a study of Graves' ophthalmopathy and Graves' hyperthyroidism. Whole-study results and caveats: Clonotypes were expanded in thyroid at above 0.001 frequency, and most also appeared in blood.

Ages of hyperthyroidism patients ran from 18 to 65, and their diagnoses were new, under 2 months' duration. Researchers took RNA transcripts and amplified TCR beta CDR3 regions from them. Second-round multiplex PCR followed a first-round RT-PCR using HTBI primers. MiXCR, run by TCRdb on the multiplex PCR reads, gives a single entry per CDR3 protein. Here the sample spans roughly 1.1 million distinct CDR3 sequences, 36% being singletons. This clonotype was counted between two and nine times. Antigen specificity is unknown. CDR1 is MGHDK and CDR2 is SYGVNS in the germline V gene. This CDR3 is 13 amino acids long. V was cut by 10 bases and J by 7 bases, with 19 bases left in between.

This clonotype originated in an adult man with Graves' hyperthyroidism. This sequence joins TRBV25-1 and TRBJ1-2; no clear D gene. Sequencing was carried out using peripheral blood or thyroid tissue (not recorded which). CDR3 sequence (DNA): TGTGCCACCAACCAGGCTCCTGGGCCTGGCTACACCTTC. Its protein is CATNQAPGPGYTF.